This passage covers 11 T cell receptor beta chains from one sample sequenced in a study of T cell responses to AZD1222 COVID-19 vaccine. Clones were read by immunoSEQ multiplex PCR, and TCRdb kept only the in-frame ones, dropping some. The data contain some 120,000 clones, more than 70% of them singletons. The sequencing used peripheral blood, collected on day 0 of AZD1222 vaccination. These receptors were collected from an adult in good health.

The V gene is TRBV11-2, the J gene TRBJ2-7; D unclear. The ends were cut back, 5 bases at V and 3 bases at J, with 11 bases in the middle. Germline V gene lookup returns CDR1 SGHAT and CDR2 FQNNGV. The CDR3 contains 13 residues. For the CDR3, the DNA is TGTGCCAGCAGCCCCCAGGAAAACTACGAGCAGTACTTC. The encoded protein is CASSPQENYEQYF. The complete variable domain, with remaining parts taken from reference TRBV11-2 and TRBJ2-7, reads EAGVAQSPRYKIIEKRQSVAFWCNPISGHATLYWYQQILGQGPKLLIQFQNNGVVDDSQLPKDRFSAERLKGVDSTLKIQPAKLEDSAVYLCASSPQENYEQYFGPGTRLTVT.

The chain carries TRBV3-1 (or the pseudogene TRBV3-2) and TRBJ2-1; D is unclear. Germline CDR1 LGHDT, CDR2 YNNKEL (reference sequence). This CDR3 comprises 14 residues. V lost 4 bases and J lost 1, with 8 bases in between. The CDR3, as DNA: TGTGCCAGCAGCCGCCTGGCTTCCTACAATGAGCAGTTCTTC. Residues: CASSRLASYNEQFF.

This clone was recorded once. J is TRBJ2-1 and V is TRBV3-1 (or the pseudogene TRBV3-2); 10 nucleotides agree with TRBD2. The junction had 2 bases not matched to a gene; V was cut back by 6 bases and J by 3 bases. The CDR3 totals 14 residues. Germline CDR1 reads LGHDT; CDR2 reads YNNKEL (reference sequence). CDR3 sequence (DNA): TGTGCCAGCAGACGGACTAGCGGCTACAATGAGCAGTTCTTC. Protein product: CASRRTSGYNEQFF.

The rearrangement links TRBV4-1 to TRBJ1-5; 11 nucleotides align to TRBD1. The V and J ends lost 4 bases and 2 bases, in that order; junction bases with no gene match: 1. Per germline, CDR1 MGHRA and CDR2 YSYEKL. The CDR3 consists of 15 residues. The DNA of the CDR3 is TGCGCCAGCAGCCTGGGACAGGGGGGCAATCAGCCCCAGCATTTT. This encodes CASSLGQGGNQPQHF.

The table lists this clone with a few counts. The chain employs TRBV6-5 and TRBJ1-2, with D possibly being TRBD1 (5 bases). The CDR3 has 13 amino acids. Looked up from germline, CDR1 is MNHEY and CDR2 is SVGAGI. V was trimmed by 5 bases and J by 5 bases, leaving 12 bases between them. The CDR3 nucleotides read TGTGCCAGCAGTCCGACAGTAGGATATGGCTACACCTTC. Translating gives CASSPTVGYGYTF.

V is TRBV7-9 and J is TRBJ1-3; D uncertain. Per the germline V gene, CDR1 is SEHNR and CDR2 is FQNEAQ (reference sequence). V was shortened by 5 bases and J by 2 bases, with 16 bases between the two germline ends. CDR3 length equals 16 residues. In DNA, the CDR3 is TGTGCCAGCAGCCTCTCGACAACGAGGGCTGGAAACACCATATATTTT. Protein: CASSLSTTRAGNTIYF.

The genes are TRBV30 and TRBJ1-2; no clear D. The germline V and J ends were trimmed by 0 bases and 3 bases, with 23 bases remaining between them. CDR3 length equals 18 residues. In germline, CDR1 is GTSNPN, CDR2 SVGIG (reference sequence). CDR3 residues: CAWSVFRSIETTDYGYTF. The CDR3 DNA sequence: TGTGCCTGGAGTGTGTTTCGGTCGATTGAAACTACCGACTATGGCTACACCTTC.

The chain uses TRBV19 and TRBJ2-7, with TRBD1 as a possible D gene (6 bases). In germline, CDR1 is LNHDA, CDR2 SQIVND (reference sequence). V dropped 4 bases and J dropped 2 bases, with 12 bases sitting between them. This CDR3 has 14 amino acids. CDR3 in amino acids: CASSSTGGAYEQYF. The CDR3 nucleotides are TGTGCCAGTAGTAGTACTGGGGGCGCCTACGAGCAGTACTTC.

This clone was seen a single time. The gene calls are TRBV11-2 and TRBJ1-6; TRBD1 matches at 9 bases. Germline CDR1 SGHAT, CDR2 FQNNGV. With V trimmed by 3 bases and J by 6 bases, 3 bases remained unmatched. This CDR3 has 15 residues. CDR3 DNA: TGTGCCAGCAGCTTGGACAGGGGTGGTAATTCACCCCTCCACTTT. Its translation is CASSLDRGGNSPLHF.

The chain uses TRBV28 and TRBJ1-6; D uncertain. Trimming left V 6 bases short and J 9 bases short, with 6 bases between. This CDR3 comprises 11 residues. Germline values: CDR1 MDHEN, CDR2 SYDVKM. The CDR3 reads CASRTASPLHF. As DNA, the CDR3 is TGTGCCAGCAGGACCGCTTCACCCCTCCACTTT.

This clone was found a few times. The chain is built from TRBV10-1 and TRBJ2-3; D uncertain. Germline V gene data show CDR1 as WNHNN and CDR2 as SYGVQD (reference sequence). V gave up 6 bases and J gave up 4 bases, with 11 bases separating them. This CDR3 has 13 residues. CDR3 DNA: TGCGCCAGCAGCCCCCGGGTAGCAGATACGCAGTATTTT. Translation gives CASSPRVADTQYF.